The entry that follows covers one T cell receptor beta chain sequence. The antigen remains unidentified. The sample originates from a study of beta chain features in type 1 diabetes. Populations isolated by sorting all had purity greater than 95%. General study points: In the patient group, naive, central memory and Treg TCRB repertoires seemed more alike than in the healthy donor group. More deletions and fewer insertions at VDJ junctions were found in patients with type 1 diabetes. Moderately but significantly shorter TCRB CDR3s were found in Type 1 diabetes patients in all four CD4+ subsets.

Since all of the isolated RNA was reverse transcribed, expressed TCRB transcripts were what got sequenced. Some clones are missing from TCRdb's copy, which holds only in-frame ones; the method was immunoSEQ multiplex PCR. The data contain around 250,000 clones, 25% to 30% of them singletons. The germline V and J ends were trimmed by 5 bases and 2 bases, with 6 bases remaining between them. This CDR3 contains 11 residues. Germline V CDR1 and CDR2: GTSNPN, SVGIG (reference sequence). Sample: central memory CD4+ T cells from blood. The chain is built from TRBV30 and TRBJ1-1, with unresolved D. This clonotype originated in a man younger than 40 in good health. The CDR3 sequence: CAWVLNTEAFF. CDR3 coding DNA: TGTGCCTGGGTTCTCAACACTGAAGCTTTCTTT. Together with reference TRBV30 and TRBJ1-1, the CDR3 gives the full variable domain: SQTIHQWPATLVQPVGSPLSLECTVEGTSNPNLYWYRQAAGRGLQLLFYSVGIGQISSEVPQNLSASRPQDRQFILSSKKLLLSDSGFYLCAWVLNTEAFFGQGTRLTVV.